These 23 T cell receptor beta chains were all obtained from the same sample, sequenced in a study of blood T cells in healthy people across ages. For the second PCR, which ran for about 6 to 11 cycles, a sample-barcoded 5' primer and a J-beta primer mix were used. TCRdb processed the 5' RACE reads anew with MiXCR; each CDR3 protein has one entry. The data show a few hundred thousand distinct CDR3 sequences, about half seen once. The sample comprised blood. The receptor set was obtained from a man aged 60 to 69 in good health.

The chain couples TRBV6-2 or TRBV6-3 to TRBJ1-2; no clear D. CDR3 length: 14 amino acids. Per germline, CDR1 MNHEY and CDR2 SVGEGT. V was shortened by 3 bases and J by 2 bases, with 10 bases between the two germline ends. CDR3 nucleotides: TGTGCCAGCAGTTATGTACAGCCCAACTATGGCTACACCTTC. It codes for CASSYVQPNYGYTF.

This clonotype has at least ten counts. V gene TRBV20-1 combines with J gene TRBJ2-7, with a weak D call TRBD1 (6 bases). Trimming removed 6 bases from V and 2 bases from J, with 14 bases in between. The CDR3 covers 13 residues. Per germline, CDR1 DFQATT and CDR2 SNEGSKA (reference sequence). Here the CDR3 reads CSAPAGVAYEQYF. The CDR3 coding sequence is TGCAGTGCGCCAGCAGGGGTTGCCTACGAGCAGTACTTC.

The gene calls are TRBV27 and TRBJ1-1; D remains unclear. Trimming shortened V by 5 bases and J by 8 bases, and 15 bases separated the two germline ends. Germline V CDR1 and CDR2: MNHEY, SMNVEV (reference sequence). The CDR3 totals 13 residues. The CDR3 sequence is CASSVSYRSEAFF. In DNA, the CDR3 is TGTGCCAGCAGTGTCTCCTACAGATCCGAAGCTTTCTTT.

V is TRBV21-1 and J is TRBJ2-5; no DNA check was done on the table's D call, TRBD1. TRBV21-1 counts as a pseudogene. The CDR3 has 16 residues. CDR3 sequence reads: CASSKVRVVSAETQYF. CDR3 in DNA: TGTGCCAGCAGCAAAGTCCGGGTGGTATCGGCAGAGACCCAGTACTTC.

The genes are TRBV20-1 and TRBJ1-5; D possibly corresponds to TRBD1 (6 bases). In germline, CDR1 is DFQATT, CDR2 SNEGSKA (reference sequence). The CDR3 is 15 amino acids. Trimming stripped 5 bases from V and 6 bases from J, with 20 bases between. The CDR3 here is CSAGDRTEGGQPQHF. In DNA, the CDR3 is TGCAGTGCTGGGGACCGGACAGAAGGAGGTCAGCCCCAGCATTTT.

This clonotype was seen a handful of times. V and J are TRBV29-1 and TRBJ2-5; D not certain. This CDR3 is 12 amino acids long. CDR1 is SQVTM and CDR2 is ANQGSEA in the germline V gene. Deletions cut 5 bases from V and 1 base from J, with 8 bases between. This CDR3 reads CSVLKTQETQYF. The DNA of the CDR3 is TGCAGCGTTTTGAAGACCCAAGAGACCCAGTACTTC. Using reference TRBV29-1 and TRBJ2-5 for the parts outside the CDR3, the full variable domain is SAVISQKPSRDICQRGTSLTIQCQVDSQVTMMFWYRQQPGQSLTLIATANQGSEATYESGFVIDKFPISRPNLTFSTLTVSNMSPEDSSIYLCSVLKTQETQYFGPGTRLLVL.

The rearrangement links TRBV29-1 to TRBJ2-3; the match to TRBD2 covers 7 bases. Germline lookup yields CDR1 SQVTM and CDR2 ANQGSEA. The CDR3 has 12 amino acids. V lost 3 bases to trimming and J lost 14 bases; unmatched junction nucleotides: 11. CDR3 DNA: TGCAGCGTTGACACTCCGGGGGGATACGCGTATTTT. Its translation is CSVDTPGGYAYF.

The CDR3 region has the DNA TGTGCCAGCAGCTCAATAGGGGAGCAGTTCTTC. This codes for CASSSIGEQFF. The chain is built from TRBV7-9 and TRBJ2-1; D call uncertain. Trimming cost V 4 bases and J 10 bases, with 8 bases left between them. The CDR3 totals 11 residues. CDR1 SEHNR and CDR2 FQNEAQ come from the germline V gene (reference sequence).

The CDR3 reads CASNPGQGQETQYF. The DNA of the CDR3 is TGCGCCAGCAACCCGGGACAGGGACAAGAGACCCAGTACTTC. The V gene is TRBV5-1, the J gene TRBJ2-5, with 9 bases aligning to TRBD1. The CDR3 sequence is 14 residues long. Germline loops: CDR1 SGHRS, CDR2 YFSETQ. Trimming took 6 bases from V and 2 from J; bases not matched to a gene: 5.

V gene TRBV29-1 combines with J gene TRBJ2-4; 8 positions match TRBD1. V shed 7 bases, J shed 13 bases, and the junction held 9 bases outside the gene matches. CDR1 is SQVTM and CDR2 is ANQGSEA in the germline V gene. There are 11 residues in the CDR3. Here the CDR3 reads CSALTGVEQYF. The CDR3 nucleotides read TGCAGCGCCCTGACAGGGGTTGAGCAGTACTTC.

This clonotype has more than one count but fewer than ten. The chain carries TRBV29-1 and TRBJ2-5; weak D call: TRBD1 (6 bases). The V end was cut by 2 bases, the J end by 7 bases, with 17 bases between. Per germline, CDR1 SQVTM and CDR2 ANQGSEA. The CDR3 has 14 residues. As DNA, the CDR3 is TGCAGCGTTGAAAAAGGGGCCCAAGGGGGGACCCAGTACTTC. This sequence encodes CSVEKGAQGGTQYF.

CDR3 protein: CASRRGTYEQYF. Written as DNA, the CDR3 is TGTGCCAGCAGACGGGGCACCTACGAGCAGTACTTC. The genes are TRBV6-5 and TRBJ2-7, with D tentatively TRBD1 or TRBD2 (5 bases each). Trimming left V 6 bases short and J 2 bases short, with 8 bases between. CDR1 MNHEY and CDR2 SVGAGI come from the germline V gene. The CDR3 is 12 residues long.

The chain links TRBV18 to TRBJ1-2; D unclear. Germline lookup yields CDR1 KGHSH and CDR2 LQKENI. The CDR3 runs 15 residues. V gave up 2 bases and J gave up 1 base, with 11 bases separating them. This chain's CDR3 is CASSPTAALNYGYTF. CDR3 DNA sequence: TGTGCCAGCTCACCAACGGCAGCTCTTAACTATGGCTACACCTTC.

In its sample, this clonotype was seen a few times. The chain is built from TRBV20-1 and TRBJ2-5; weak D call: TRBD2 (6 bases). V dropped 6 bases and J dropped 2 bases, with 19 bases sitting between them. The CDR3 sequence is 15 residues long. Germline-derived CDR1 and CDR2 are DFQATT and SNEGSKA (reference sequence). DNA of the CDR3: TGCAGTGCCAACGCCCGTTCTAGCGTACAAGAGACCCAGTACTTC. It specifies CSANARSSVQETQYF.

The chain combines TRBV12-3 or TRBV12-4 with TRBJ2-1, with D possibly matching TRBD2 (7 bases). Deletions cut 6 bases from V and 4 bases from J, with 16 bases between. This CDR3 has 15 amino acids. CDR3 nucleotides: TGTGCCAGCAGAAGAACTAGGGGGGGATACAATGAGCAGTTCTTC. Amino acid sequence: CASRRTRGGYNEQFF.

The chain employs TRBV24-1 and TRBJ2-5; 8 nucleotides match TRBD2. CDR3 length: 16 amino acids. The germline V gene has CDR1 KGHDR and CDR2 SFDVKD. Trimming at V came to 1 base and at J to 11 bases, leaving 14 bases not matched to a gene. The CDR3 nucleotides read TGTGCCACCAGTGATTTTTTAGCGGGAAGTGTAGATGAGCAGTACTTC. This encodes CATSDFLAGSVDEQYF.

This clonotype was observed a handful of times. The chain combines TRBV19 with TRBJ2-7, with a weak D call TRBD2 (5 bases). Per germline, CDR1 LNHDA and CDR2 SQIVND (reference sequence). This CDR3 has 12 residues. V was cut by 7 bases and J by 4 bases, with 11 bases left in between. For the CDR3, the DNA is TGTGCCAGTAAGAACGAGGGTTACGAGCAGTACTTC. As protein: CASKNEGYEQYF.

V gene TRBV20-1 combines with J gene TRBJ2-7; 10 nucleotides agree with TRBD1. The V segment lost 6 bases and the J segment 1 base; nucleotides outside the gene matches: 12. CDR3 length: 16 residues. Per germline, CDR1 DFQATT and CDR2 SNEGSKA (reference sequence). The CDR3 loop reads CSAHTQPGQGSYEQYF. The CDR3 DNA follows: TGCAGTGCCCACACCCAACCGGGACAGGGGTCCTACGAGCAGTACTTC.

This rearrangement joins TRBV27 to TRBJ2-3; D may be TRBD2 (5 bases). Trimming removed 7 bases at V and 14 bases at J, with 22 bases between. From germline, CDR1 is MNHEY and CDR2 SMNVEV (reference sequence). This CDR3 is 13 amino acids long. The CDR3 is CASKDSGGTVPYF. The CDR3 DNA reads TGTGCCAGCAAAGATTCAGGAGGCACAGTTCCGTATTTT.

V and J are TRBV6-1 and TRBJ1-1; no reliable D call. Trimming shortened V by 7 bases and J by 0 bases, and 18 bases separated the two germline ends. The CDR3 runs 16 residues. Looked up from germline, CDR1 is MNHNS and CDR2 is SASEGT. The CDR3 protein is CASKREATSVNTEAFF. In nucleotides, the CDR3 is TGTGCCAGCAAGCGGGAAGCAACCTCCGTGAACACTGAAGCTTTCTTT.

J is TRBJ2-3 and V is TRBV12-3 or TRBV12-4; possibly TRBD1 for D (5 bases). The CDR3 consists of 13 residues. V was cut by 5 bases and J by 4 bases, with 10 bases left in between. The CDR3 spells CASSDLGADTQYF. The CDR3 DNA is TGTGCCAGCAGTGATCTAGGGGCAGATACGCAGTATTTT.

This clonotype was recorded only once. This chain links TRBV20-1 with TRBJ2-7; 8 nucleotides align to TRBD2. Germline CDR1 DFQATT, CDR2 SNEGSKA (reference sequence). The CDR3 is 15 amino acids. V dropped 2 bases and J dropped 5; count of bases not matched to a gene: 11. The DNA for the CDR3 is TGCAGTGCTAGACCCCCCGGGGGGGACCCCCACGAGCAGTACTTC. Protein product: CSARPPGGDPHEQYF.

The chain's CDR3 is CSARDLGLAGLEQYF. CDR3 nucleotides: TGCAGTGCTAGAGATCTCGGGCTAGCGGGGCTAGAGCAGTACTTC. The chain has TRBV20-1 and TRBJ2-7; 9 bases fit TRBD2. Germline assignment: CDR1 DFQATT and CDR2 SNEGSKA (reference sequence). This CDR3 comprises 15 residues. Trimming took 0 bases from V and 7 from J; bases not matched to a gene: 10.